This T cell receptor beta chain was identified during a study of human T cells and chemical hapten exposure. Germline V gene lookup returns CDR1 SGHTA and CDR2 FQGNSA. Trimming removed 5 bases from V and 6 bases from J; junction bases left unmatched: 10. The CDR3 is made up of 16 amino acids. This clonotype was picked up a small number of times. TCRdb re-analysed the RACE reads in MiXCR, keeping a single row per CDR3 protein. The table includes under 60,000 distinct CDR3 sequences, approximately 9.5% detected once. Time point described: pre-sensitization, week 0. Treatment indicated: therapeutic diphenylcyclopropenone sensitization with weekly scalp DPC. The authors extracted total RNA from unfractionated whole blood.

The TCR was taken from a young woman with alopecia areata. Some clones in this sample may be carry-over from other donors' samples. The chain carries TRBV7-2 and TRBJ2-1; 10 nucleotides match TRBD2. Specimen: whole blood, collected in connection with sensitization to the hapten diphenylcyclopropenone (DPC). The CDR3 here is CASSAAPSGGRNEQFF. The DNA of the CDR3 is TGTGCCAGCAGCGCCGCTCCTAGCGGGGGCCGCAATGAGCAGTTCTTC.